The next 20 T cell receptor beta chains were all read from a single sample in a study of cytomegalovirus exposure and HLA in healthy donors. The PCR ran on 60 Vbeta and 13 Jbeta primers. Here immunoSEQ multiplex PCR was the method, and the copy in TCRdb shows in-frame clones only, minus some. The table records about 120,000 clones, roughly 87% of them present only once. The material sequenced was PBMCs. Receptors were obtained from a woman in her late teens or twenties in good health and CMV-seronegative.

The chain couples TRBV19 to TRBJ1-1; TRBD1 might be the D (6 bases). Germline CDR1 and CDR2: LNHDA and SQIVND (reference sequence). This CDR3 spans 13 amino acids. V was clipped by 4 bases and J by 1 base, with 7 bases between them. The CDR3: CASSKDRNTEAFF. The CDR3, as DNA: TGTGCCAGTAGTAAGGACAGGAACACTGAAGCTTTCTTT. Full variable domain (remainder filled in from reference TRBV19 and TRBJ1-1): DGGITQSPKYLFRKEGQNVTLSCEQNLNHDAMYWYRQDPGQGLRLIYYSQIVNDFQKGDIAEGYSVSREKKESFPLTVTSAQKNPTAFYLCASSKDRNTEAFFGQGTRLTVV.

The chain links TRBV5-8 to TRBJ2-5, with 8 bases identical to TRBD1. Germline assignment: CDR1 SGHTS and CDR2 YDEGEE. CDR3 length equals 14 residues. Unmatched junction bases numbered 4, after V lost 5 bases and J lost 1 base. The CDR3, as DNA: TGTGCCAGCAGGCCTGGGACAGGCCAAGAGACCCAGTACTTC. Its translation: CASRPGTGQETQYF.

In the case of this clone: The junction does not match germline at one end; this may be a read error. The V call is TRBV7-8, the J call TRBJ2-6; possibly TRBD1 for D (5 bases). The germline V gene has CDR1 SGHVS and CDR2 FQNEAQ. The CDR3 contains 17 residues. CDR3: CASSLAGVSSGANGLTF. CDR3 nucleotide sequence: TGTGCCAGCAGCTTAGCTGGAGTTAGCTCTGGGGCCAACGGCCTGACTTTC.

This clone was counted a few times. The genes are TRBV6-6 and TRBJ1-5; D call uncertain. There are 15 residues in the CDR3. Trimming shortened V by 4 bases and J by 0 bases, and 10 bases separated the two germline ends. Germline CDR1 reads MNHNY; CDR2 reads SVGAGI (reference sequence). As DNA, the CDR3 is TGTGCCAGCAGTTTTACAGTGGATAGCAATCAGCCCCAGCATTTT. Protein sequence: CASSFTVDSNQPQHF.

The CDR3 nucleotides are TGTGCCACCAGCAGATCCGGGAATAATGAAAAACTGTTTTTT. Protein sequence: CATSRSGNNEKLFF. The chain recombines TRBV15 with TRBJ1-4; D is uncertain. Germline V lookup: CDR1 LNHNV, CDR2 YYDKDF (reference sequence). Between the trimmed V and J ends, which lost 2 bases and 4 bases, there was a span of 8 bases. This CDR3 region has 14 residues.

For this clone: Relative to the germline gene, one junction end is altered; a read error may explain this. The chain joins TRBV4-3 to TRBJ2-7, with TRBD2 identical over 8 bases. Germline CDR1 reads LGHNA; CDR2 reads YSLEER. The CDR3 runs to 22 residues. The CDR3: CASSQEIITLGLLAANSYEQYF. The CDR3 DNA is TGCGCTAGCAGCCAAGAGATAATTACCTTGGGGTTACTAGCGGCGAACTCCTACGAGCAGTACTTC.

The rearrangement links TRBV9 to TRBJ1-5, with D uncertain. CDR3 length: 15 residues. CDR1 is SGDLS and CDR2 is YYNGEE in the germline V gene. Trimming pared 4 bases from V and 5 bases from J, leaving 16 bases between. CDR3 protein: CASSPTDLEYQPQHF. CDR3 DNA: TGTGCCAGCAGCCCGACTGATTTGGAGTATCAGCCCCAGCATTTT.

This clone was seen only a few times. The rearrangement links TRBV5-5 to TRBJ2-6, with a weak D call TRBD1 (6 bases). The CDR3 consists of 18 residues. CDR1 is SGHKS, CDR2 YYEKEE, per germline (reference sequence). Between the trimmed V and J ends, which lost 0 bases and 0 bases, there was a span of 13 bases. This chain's CDR3 is CASSLVEQGSSGANVLTF. CDR3 DNA: TGTGCCAGCAGCTTGGTTGAACAGGGAAGCTCTGGGGCCAACGTCCTGACTTTC.

The chain links TRBV10-3 to TRBJ1-2; 7 nucleotides agree with TRBD1. V was clipped by 3 bases and J by 8 bases; unmatched bases: 9. The CDR3 contains 14 residues. CDR1 ENHRY and CDR2 SYGVKD come from the germline V gene. The DNA of the CDR3 is TGTGCCATCAGTGACGGACAGGCCCTCAGGGGCTACACCTTC. Translation: CAISDGQALRGYTF.

The V and J genes are TRBV10-2 and TRBJ2-1, with 13 bases fitting TRBD2. Germline lookup yields CDR1 WSHSY and CDR2 SAAADI. CDR3 size: 17 residues. Trimming at V came to 2 bases and at J to 8 bases, leaving 9 bases not matched to a gene. CDR3 in DNA: TGCGCCAGCAGTGAGCGAACTAGCGGGAGGGCCGTGGATGAGCAGTTCTTC. Its protein is CASSERTSGRAVDEQFF.

The chain links TRBV11-3 to TRBJ2-3; maybe TRBD2 (6 bases). V lost 4 bases, J lost 0 bases, and 11 bases lay in between. The CDR3 covers 15 residues. Germline V gene lookup returns CDR1 SGHNT and CDR2 YENEEA. CDR3 protein: CASSSGSGSTDTQYF. The CDR3, as DNA: TGTGCCAGCAGCTCGGGTAGCGGTAGCACAGATACGCAGTATTTT.

The chain is built from TRBV28 and TRBJ1-2; 7 bases match TRBD1. The CDR3 sequence is 13 residues long. Trimming at V came to 3 bases and at J to 7 bases, leaving 5 bases not matched to a gene. Germline CDR1 and CDR2: MDHEN and SYDVKM. The CDR3, as DNA: TGTGCCAGCAGTTTGTCAGGGGGATTTGGCTACACCTTC. It is translated as CASSLSGGFGYTF.

The chain couples TRBV6-6 to TRBJ1-5; 11 bases are shared with TRBD1. J gave up 5 bases and V 7 bases, and 10 bases lay outside the gene matches. The CDR3 covers 16 residues. Germline V gene lookup returns CDR1 MNHNY and CDR2 SVGAGI (reference sequence). This CDR3 reads CASTFPGTGGDQPQHF. The CDR3 DNA reads as TGTGCCAGCACCTTCCCCGGGACAGGGGGGGATCAGCCCCAGCATTTT.

V gene TRBV6-5 combines with J gene TRBJ1-1, with D possibly TRBD1 on 5 matching bases. The CDR3 has 14 residues. Between the trimmed V and J ends, which lost 7 bases and 4 bases, there was a span of 16 bases. Germline CDR1 and CDR2: MNHEY and SVGAGI. In DNA, the CDR3 is TGTGCCAGCAAGGTGGGCAGGGCATTCACTGAAGCTTTCTTT. Encoded protein: CASKVGRAFTEAFF.

The chain couples TRBV18 to TRBJ1-1; D remains ambiguous. The CDR3 totals 16 residues. Trimming cost V 2 bases and J 0 bases, with 13 bases left between them. Per the germline V gene, CDR1 is KGHSH and CDR2 is LQKENI. The CDR3 sequence is CASSPKAPTLNTEAFF. As DNA, the CDR3 is TGTGCCAGCTCACCAAAAGCACCTACCTTGAACACTGAAGCTTTCTTT.

This clone was seen a few times. The gene calls are TRBV18 and TRBJ2-7; D is unresolved. This CDR3 has 13 residues. CDR1 is KGHSH, CDR2 LQKENI, per germline. V was pared by 3 bases and J by 4 bases, with 10 bases between. The CDR3 here is CASSPNDMYEQYF. In nucleotides, the CDR3 is TGTGCCAGCTCACCGAACGACATGTACGAGCAGTACTTC.

The table lists this clone with a count of one. The chain is built from TRBV5-1 and TRBJ2-7, with D possibly being TRBD2 (6 bases). Germline CDR1 reads SGHRS; CDR2 reads YFSETQ. Between the trimmed V and J ends, which lost 5 bases and 1 base, there was a span of 13 bases. This CDR3 has 14 residues. The CDR3 coding sequence is TGCGCCAGCAGGGTTGGGGGGAATTCCTACGAGCAGTACTTC. It is translated as CASRVGGNSYEQYF. Based on the CDR3 plus reference TRBV5-1 and TRBJ2-7, the full variable domain is KAGVTQTPRYLIKTRGQQVTLSCSPISGHRSVSWYQQTPGQGLQFLFEYFSETQRNKGNFPGRFSGRQFSNSRSEMNVSTLELGDSALYLCASRVGGNSYEQYFGPGTRLTVT.

The chain recombines TRBV25-1 with TRBJ2-6; perhaps TRBD2 as D (5 bases). Germline V gives CDR1 MGHDK, CDR2 SYGVNS. V was shortened by 8 bases and J by 2 bases, with 13 bases between the two germline ends. The CDR3 runs to 15 residues. Here the CDR3 reads CASRPKGAGANVLTF. CDR3 in DNA: TGTGCCAGCCGTCCGAAGGGAGCTGGGGCCAACGTCCTGACTTTC.

This clone was counted once. This sequence joins TRBV27 and TRBJ1-4, with D unresolved. The V end lost 3 bases, the J end lost 8 bases, and 25 bases lay between the germline ends. Germline V gives CDR1 MNHEY, CDR2 SMNVEV (reference sequence). This CDR3 has 18 residues. The CDR3 sequence is CASSFRHVPTIMTEKLFF. Written as DNA, the CDR3 is TGTGCCAGCAGTTTCCGACACGTCCCGACGATAATGACCGAAAAACTGTTTTTT.

The chain joins TRBV7-6 to TRBJ1-1, with TRBD1 as a possible D gene (6 bases). This CDR3 spans 13 amino acids. The ends were cut back, 5 bases at V and 3 bases at J, with 10 bases in the middle. CDR1 and CDR2 (germline): SGHVS, FNYEAQ. DNA for the CDR3: TGTGCCAGCAGCCGACAGGAATACACTGAAGCTTTCTTT. This gives the protein CASSRQEYTEAFF.